The sequence of this T cell receptor (beta chain) was determined in a study of T cell repertoires in cytomegalovirus infection. Study-wide background: Public signatures in TCR beta pointed to CMV infection and matching HLA type.

The study's findings and limits: The study found HLA-C-restricted CMV-specific TCR beta clonotypes dominating the ex vivo response.

A remark on this clonotype: Its specificity is not known.

Using its own MiXCR run on the reads, TCRdb lists one record per CDR3 protein. The data hold 150,000 to 200,000 distinct CDR3 sequences, with roughly a fifth observed a single time. Looked up from germline, CDR1 is SGHTS and CDR2 is YDEGEE. The V gene end was trimmed by 4 bases and the J gene end by 5 bases; junction bases not matched to a gene: 8. This CDR3 comprises 15 residues. This TCR came from a human donor in good health (CMV status not recorded). Some clones in this sample may be carry-over from other donors' samples. Sequencing used PBMCs. The genes are TRBV5-8 and TRBJ1-5; TRBD1 aligns across 8 bases. In DNA form, the CDR3 reads TGTGCCAGCAGCCCGGGGGACAGGTCCCATCAGCCCCAGCATTTT. Translated, it gives CASSPGDRSHQPQHF.